A single sample gave rise to the 19 T cell receptor beta chains below, sequenced in a study of regulatory T cells in long-lasting Graves disease. Libraries of TCR beta came from iRepertoire HTBI primers plus Arm-PCR of CDR3 regions. Via MiXCR, TCRdb re-called the multiplex PCR reads, giving one row per CDR3 protein. The sample has approximately 400,000 distinct CDR3 sequences, around 22% seen once. Time point denoted: persistent/refractory GD, antithyroid drugs over 5 years with positive TRAb. Preparation of the TCR library used RNA extracted from PBMCs. Material: peripheral blood mononuclear cells (PBMCs), obtained when the disease was refractory, from a patient treated with antithyroid drugs. Receptors were obtained from a female donor with Graves disease.

This clonotype has more than one count but fewer than ten. This chain links TRBV3-1 with TRBJ2-7; 7 nucleotides align to TRBD2. This CDR3 spans 14 amino acids. Trimming at V came to 5 bases and at J to 3 bases, leaving 7 bases not matched to a gene. Germline V gene lookup returns CDR1 LGHDT and CDR2 YNNKEL (reference sequence). DNA for the CDR3: TGTGCCAGCAGCGAAGCTAGCGGACACTACGAGCAGTACTTC. Amino acids: CASSEASGHYEQYF.

This clonotype was found a few times. The rearrangement uses TRBV5-1 and TRBJ2-7, with TRBD1 matching over 9 bases. The CDR3 has 14 amino acids. Germline V gene data show CDR1 as SGHRS and CDR2 as YFSETQ. The V gene end was trimmed by 4 bases and the J gene end by 3 bases; junction bases not matched to a gene: 5. CDR3 amino acids: CASSIRTGDYEQYF. CDR3 nucleotide sequence: TGCGCCAGCAGCATCCGGACAGGGGACTACGAGCAGTACTTC.

Worth noting for this clonotype: Given a far larger clone just one base away, this is likely a sequencing read error. This chain links TRBV28 with TRBJ2-5, with 9 bases fitting TRBD2. V was clipped by 4 bases and J by 4 bases; unmatched bases: 19. This CDR3 is built from 19 residues. Germline CDR1 MDHEN, CDR2 SYDVKM. The CDR3 spells CASSYSSPLAGVRGETQYF. As DNA, the CDR3 is TGTGCCAGCAGTTACTCGTCTCCCTTAGCGGGAGTGAGGGGAGAGACCCAGTACTTC.

This clonotype occurred many times. The chain joins TRBV7-2 to TRBJ1-6; D gene ambiguous. Germline V gene data show CDR1 as SGHTA and CDR2 as FQGNSA. The ends were cut back, 1 base at V and 6 bases at J, with 22 bases in the middle. CDR3 length: 19 amino acids. In DNA, the CDR3 is TGTGCCAGCAGCTTAGATTGGGCGCATAGGGCCCAGAGTAATTCACCCCTCCACTTT. Protein product: CASSLDWAHRAQSNSPLHF. The whole variable domain, remainder taken from reference TRBV7-2 and TRBJ1-6, is GAGVSQSPSNKVTEKGKDVELRCDPISGHTALYWYRQSLGQGLEFLIYFQGNSAPDKSGLPSDRFSAERTGGSVSTLTIQRTQQEDSAVYLCASSLDWAHRAQSNSPLHFGNGTRLTVT.

The CDR3 DNA sequence: TGTGCCAGCAGCTACTCCGGGCTGTCGTCCTACAATGAGCAGTTCTTC. This sequence encodes CASSYSGLSSYNEQFF. The rearrangement uses TRBV28 and TRBJ2-1; D unclear. The V and J ends lost 6 bases and 1 base respectively, with 16 bases between them. There are 16 residues in the CDR3. Germline V gives CDR1 MDHEN, CDR2 SYDVKM. Using reference TRBV28 and TRBJ2-1 for the parts outside the CDR3, the full variable domain is DVKVTQSSRYLVKRTGEKVFLECVQDMDHENMFWYRQDPGLGLRLIYFSYDVKMKEKGDIPEGYSVSREKKERFSLILESASTNQTSMYLCASSYSGLSSYNEQFFGPGTRLTVL.

The rearrangement uses TRBV18 and TRBJ2-7; 9 bases line up with TRBD1. Germline CDR1 and CDR2: KGHSH and LQKENI. The CDR3 is made up of 15 amino acids. The J segment lost 6 bases and the V segment lost 5 bases, leaving 11 bases of the junction unmatched. CDR3 sequence: CASSVIGTGLFEQYF. The CDR3 DNA reads TGTGCCAGCTCAGTTATTGGGACAGGGCTTTTCGAGCAGTACTTC.

Concerning this clonotype itself: A much larger clone lies one base from this, so it may be a read error. This CDR3 is missing its conserved last phenylalanine or tryptophan, likely due to a read error. The rearrangement joins TRBV7-9 to TRBJ2-7; D not certain. The germline V gene has CDR1 SEHNR and CDR2 FQNEAQ (reference sequence). The ends were cut back, 5 bases at V and 2 bases at J, with 10 bases in the middle. This CDR3 has 13 residues. The CDR3 coding sequence is TGTGCCAGCAGCGGCGTCGCCGCCTACGAGCAGTACCTC. It yields the protein CASSGVAAYEQYL.

This clonotype was found once. J is TRBJ2-4 and V is TRBV7-9; possibly TRBD1 for D (6 bases). The CDR3 has 16 residues. V was shortened by 3 bases and J by 3 bases, with 15 bases between the two germline ends. Germline CDR1 reads SEHNR; CDR2 reads FQNEAQ (reference sequence). The CDR3 is CASSFPGDGVKNIQYF. Here the CDR3 DNA reads TGTGCCAGCAGCTTTCCAGGGGACGGTGTCAAAAACATTCAGTACTTC.

This clonotype was detected only a few times. The J gene is TRBJ2-7, the V gene TRBV6-2 or TRBV6-3; D remains ambiguous. The CDR3 length is 15 residues. The V gene lost 6 bases and the J gene lost 1 base, with 16 bases spanning the gap. In germline, CDR1 is MNHEY, CDR2 SVGEGT. CDR3 DNA sequence: TGTGCCAGCAGCTCCCGGCTCCCACCATCCTACGAGCAGTACTTC. Protein sequence: CASSSRLPPSYEQYF.

This clonotype is a singleton in its sample. The CDR3 ends on some other residue instead of the conserved phenylalanine or tryptophan, so this is likely a read error. CDR3 coding DNA: TGTGCCTGGAAGGGAAATGGCTACACCCTC. Amino acids: CAWKGNGYTL. The chain recombines TRBV30 with TRBJ1-2, with D unresolved. The CDR3 length is 10 residues. Germline lookup yields CDR1 GTSNPN and CDR2 SVGIG (reference sequence). Trimming pared 4 bases from V and 6 bases from J, leaving 6 bases between.

In this sample, this clonotype turned up many times. In DNA form, the CDR3 reads TGTGCCAGCAGCAGGACTAGCGGAGGAGGGGAGCAGTACTTC. Amino acid sequence: CASSRTSGGGEQYF. The genes are TRBV2 and TRBJ2-7, with 10 bases aligning to TRBD2. CDR1 SNHLY and CDR2 FYNNEI come from the germline V gene. The CDR3 loop spans 14 amino acids. Unmatched junction bases numbered 9, after V lost 6 bases and J lost 7 bases. The full variable domain, with the rest looked up from reference TRBV2 and TRBJ2-7, is EPEVTQTPSHQVTQMGQEVILRCVPISNHLYFYWYRQILGQKVEFLVSFYNNEISEKSEIFDDQFSVERPDGSNFTLKIRSTKLEDSAMYFCASSRTSGGGEQYFGPGTRLTVT.

This clonotype occurred a few times. The V call is TRBV6-1, the J call TRBJ1-1; unclear D gene. The CDR3 has 14 amino acids. V lost 7 bases and J lost 2, with 14 bases in between. Germline loops: CDR1 MNHNS, CDR2 SASEGT. Here the CDR3 DNA reads TGTGCCAGCACCCGGGATAACAGTAACACTGAAGCTTTCTTT. Residues: CASTRDNSNTEAFF.

J is TRBJ2-7 and V is TRBV24-1; D may be TRBD2 (5 bases). Trimming cost V 4 bases and J 3 bases, with 6 bases left between them. CDR1 KGHDR and CDR2 SFDVKD come from the germline V gene. This CDR3 comprises 12 residues. CDR3 sequence (DNA): TGTGCCACCAGTGACGACTACTACGAGCAGTACTTC. This sequence encodes CATSDDYYEQYF.

The rearrangement uses TRBV20-1 and TRBJ2-1; no firm D call. V gave up 0 bases and J gave up 0 bases, with 9 bases separating them. Germline CDR1 and CDR2: DFQATT and SNEGSKA (reference sequence). The CDR3 length is 15 residues. The CDR3 region has the DNA TGCAGTGCTAGAGATCGGTTGAGCTCCTACAATGAGCAGTTCTTC. It is translated as CSARDRLSSYNEQFF.

Ten or more counts support this clonotype. The V and J genes are TRBV7-3 and TRBJ2-5; D might be TRBD1 (6 bases). The ends were cut back, 5 bases at V and 6 bases at J, with 16 bases in the middle. Germline V gene data show CDR1 as SGHTA and CDR2 as FQGTGA. The CDR3 has 14 amino acids. The CDR3 DNA sequence: TGTGCCAGCAGCCCCCCTGGGCAGGGGAAGACCCAGTACTTC. The encoded protein is CASSPPGQGKTQYF. The full variable domain, its missing parts supplied by reference TRBV7-3 and TRBJ2-5, is GAGVSQTPSNKVTEKGKYVELRCDPISGHTALYWYRQSLGQGPEFLIYFQGTGAADDSGLPNDRFFAVRPEGSVSTLKIQRTERGDSAVYLCASSPPGQGKTQYFGPGTRLLVL.

The chain is built from TRBV19 and TRBJ2-5; 7 bases fit TRBD2. The CDR3 contains 16 residues. V lost 3 bases and J lost 3; bases outside the gene matches: 10. Germline V gives CDR1 LNHDA, CDR2 SQIVND (reference sequence). Here the CDR3 DNA reads TGTGCCAGTAGTATTGGAGGGAGGGCCCTCAAAGAGACCCAGTACTTC. This codes for CASSIGGRALKETQYF.

In this sample, this clonotype turned up many times. This chain links TRBV20-1 with TRBJ2-7; 10 bases match TRBD2. Trimming at V came to 5 bases and at J to 0 bases, leaving 1 base not matched to a gene. The germline V gene has CDR1 DFQATT and CDR2 SNEGSKA (reference sequence). The CDR3 extends over 13 amino acids. This chain's CDR3 is CSASSGSSYEQYF. The CDR3 DNA is TGCAGTGCTTCTAGCGGGAGCTCCTACGAGCAGTACTTC.

V gene TRBV5-1 combines with J gene TRBJ1-2; 9 nucleotides match TRBD1. The V and J ends lost 3 bases and 6 bases, in that order; junction bases with no gene match: 6. CDR1 and CDR2 from the germline V gene are SGHRS and YFSETQ. The CDR3 length is 14 residues. The CDR3 nucleotides read TGCGCCAGCAGCTACCTGACAGGGGGTAATGGCTACACCTTC. The encoded protein is CASSYLTGGNGYTF.

The rearrangement uses TRBV20-1 and TRBJ2-2, with D possibly TRBD1 on 6 matching bases. CDR1 is DFQATT and CDR2 is SNEGSKA in the germline V gene (reference sequence). This CDR3 has 15 residues. Trimming shortened V by 4 bases and J by 7 bases, and 19 bases separated the two germline ends. The CDR3, as DNA: TGCAGTGCTATAGGGGGACGGGGTTTCAGCGGGGAGCTGTTTTTT. Its translation is CSAIGGRGFSGELFF.